What follows is one TCR beta chain and its context. 60 Vbeta and 13 Jbeta primers were used in PCR. Measured with immunoSEQ multiplex PCR; TCRdb has only the in-frame clones, and not every one. Of about 150,000 clones listed, around 80% are singletons. The data were taken from a study of cytomegalovirus exposure and HLA in healthy donors. The length of the CDR3 is 13 residues. Trimming left V 5 bases short and J 2 bases short, with 10 bases between. Germline-derived CDR1 and CDR2 are SNHLY and FYNNEI. The sample taken for sequencing was PBMCs. V usage is TRBV2 and J usage is TRBJ2-7; D unresolved. The receptor comes from a man in his forties in good health and CMV-seropositive. The CDR3 sequence: CASSRDKTYEQYF. CDR3 bases: TGTGCCAGCAGTAGAGACAAGACCTACGAGCAGTACTTC.